A single sample gave rise to the 11 T cell receptor beta chains below, sequenced in a study of OX40 agonist ivuxolimab in advanced cancers. Repertoires were generated with immunoSEQ multiplex PCR, while TCRdb's copy carries only in-frame clones and drops some. The sample consists of more than 40,000 clones, about 87% of them appearing once. Specimen: CD4+ or CD8+ T cells sorted from blood, collected in a trial of the OX40 agonist ivuxolimab. Every receptor here comes from an adult with an advanced solid tumor such as melanoma, head and neck, liver or kidney cancer.

V gene TRBV12-5 combines with J gene TRBJ1-2; D not resolved. V was clipped by 3 bases and J by 6 bases, with 8 bases between them. CDR1 LGHNT and CDR2 FRNRAP come from the germline V gene. The CDR3 has 12 amino acids. The CDR3 sequence is CASGLAEDGYTF. The DNA of the CDR3 is TGTGCTAGTGGTTTAGCTGAGGATGGCTACACCTTC.

The gene calls are TRBV6-5 and TRBJ1-5; D is undetermined. V lost 7 bases and J 1 base, leaving 14 bases between the germline ends. Germline V gene lookup returns CDR1 MNHEY and CDR2 SVGAGI. The length of the CDR3 is 15 residues. As DNA, the CDR3 is TGTGCCAGCACCTGGGGAGTTACCAGCAATCAGCCCCAGCATTTT. Translated: CASTWGVTSNQPQHF.

This rearrangement joins TRBV12-5 to TRBJ2-1; TRBD2 might be the D (5 bases). CDR1 LGHNT and CDR2 FRNRAP come from the germline V gene. Trimming shortened V by 0 bases and J by 9 bases, and 18 bases separated the two germline ends. The CDR3 sequence is 16 residues long. Here the CDR3 DNA reads TGTGCTAGTGGTTTGGTACCGCCGGAGTCCGGAGGTGAGCAGTTCTTC. Its protein is CASGLVPPESGGEQFF. Based on the CDR3 plus reference TRBV12-5 and TRBJ2-1, the full variable domain is DARVTQTPRHKVTEMGQEVTMRCQPILGHNTVFWYRQTMMQGLELLAYFRNRAPLDDSGMPKDRFSAEMPDATLATLKIQPSEPRDSAVYFCASGLVPPESGGEQFFGPGTRLTVL.

The rearrangement uses TRBV6-6 and TRBJ2-7; TRBD2 is a possible D gene (5 bases). This CDR3 is 12 amino acids long. Germline loops: CDR1 MNHNY, CDR2 SVGAGI (reference sequence). Between the trimmed V and J ends, which lost 9 bases and 6 bases, there was a span of 15 bases. The CDR3 nucleotides are TGTGCCAGTGGACTGACTGGGTCCGAGCAGTACTTC. Translation gives CASGLTGSEQYF.

This chain links TRBV27 with TRBJ2-1; D perhaps matches TRBD1 (6 bases). CDR3 length equals 15 residues. CDR1 is MNHEY and CDR2 is SMNVEV in the germline V gene (reference sequence). V dropped 7 bases and J dropped 3 bases, with 16 bases sitting between them. CDR3 protein: CASTVGGGIYNEQFF. The CDR3 bases are TGTGCCAGCACTGTAGGTGGGGGCATCTACAATGAGCAGTTCTTC.

This chain connects TRBV7-9 to TRBJ2-7; D is ambiguous. The CDR3 consists of 12 residues. V lost 7 bases and J 0 bases, leaving 7 bases between the germline ends. Germline values: CDR1 SEHNR, CDR2 FQNEAQ (reference sequence). The CDR3 spells CASIGSSYEQYF. CDR3 coding DNA: TGTGCCAGCATCGGATCCTCCTACGAGCAGTACTTC. The entire variable domain, with the rest obtained from reference TRBV7-9 and TRBJ2-7, is as follows: DTGVSQNPRHKITKRGQNVTFRCDPISEHNRLYWYRQTLGQGPEFLTYFQNEAQLEKSRLLSDRFSAERPKGSFSTLEIQRTEQGDSAMYLCASIGSSYEQYFGPGTRLTVT.

The V gene is TRBV30, the J gene TRBJ1-1; perhaps TRBD1 as D (6 bases). Trimming removed 1 base from V and 4 bases from J, with 7 bases in between. This CDR3 has 12 residues. Germline lookup yields CDR1 GTSNPN and CDR2 SVGIG (reference sequence). The chain's CDR3 is CAWSGGLTEAFF. The CDR3 DNA reads as TGTGCCTGGAGTGGGGGGCTCACTGAAGCTTTCTTT.

The V and J genes are TRBV7-9 and TRBJ1-2; perhaps TRBD1 as D (5 bases). This CDR3 contains 14 residues. Germline CDR1 SEHNR, CDR2 FQNEAQ (reference sequence). Trimming shortened V by 2 bases and J by 2 bases, and 9 bases separated the two germline ends. CDR3 DNA sequence: TGTGCCAGCAGCTTAACGGCAGGGAACTATGGCTACACCTTC. Protein sequence: CASSLTAGNYGYTF.

A note on this clone: The same CDR3 is also encoded by other DNA sequences in this sample. V and J are TRBV18 and TRBJ1-1; no firm D call. The CDR3 is 13 amino acids. Between the trimmed V and J ends, which lost 3 bases and 1 base, there was a span of 6 bases. The germline V gene encodes CDR1 KGHSH and CDR2 LQKENI. CDR3 sequence: CASSPVSNTEAFF. CDR3 in DNA: TGTGCCAGCTCACCGGTATCGAACACTGAAGCTTTCTTT.

By sample share, this clone is medium-sized. The rearrangement joins TRBV25-1 to TRBJ2-7, with 9 bases fitting TRBD1. The J segment lost 9 bases and the V segment lost 7 bases, leaving 13 bases of the junction unmatched. The CDR3 extends over 14 amino acids. Germline CDR1 and CDR2: MGHDK and SYGVNS. The CDR3 nucleotides read TGTGCCAGCAACAGCGGGACAGGGCTACTTCGGCAGTACTTC. It specifies CASNSGTGLLRQYF.

The chain employs TRBV6-5 and TRBJ2-7; 8 positions match TRBD1. The CDR3 sequence is 14 residues long. Germline CDR1 is MNHEY and CDR2 is SVGAGI. With 6 bases clipped from V and 5 bases from J, the junction kept 9 bases outside the gene matches. CDR3 nucleotides: TGTGCCAGCAGCCAGGGGGCTGGGGTAGACGAGCAGTACTTC. Amino acid sequence: CASSQGAGVDEQYF.